A selection of T cell receptor beta chains follows, all from one sample in a study of blood T cell repertoires in COVID-19. Sequenced by immunoSEQ multiplex PCR; TCRdb stores in-frame clones only, minus some. The sample lists some 200,000 clones, around 90% seen once, with less than 8% in the top ten. Input material: PBMCs or T cells enriched from blood (not recorded which). All receptors derive from a young man in a cohort exposed to, infected with or recovered from COVID-19 (not recorded which). The CDR3 runs from the conserved cysteine through the conserved F or W. Fields, in order: clone size, J gene, D gene, V gene, CDR3 DNA, CDR3 protein. A D gene is named only where the DNA matches it firmly. Size tells how often a clone was seen (once, few, many) or the class of an expanded clone, and some rows leave it out.

NA,TRBJ1-2,TRBD1,TRBV15,TGTGCCACCAGCAGAGATCGGGGACAGGGAGAGGGCTACACCTTC,CATSRDRGQGEGYTF
once,TRBJ2-3,TRBD2,TRBV5-1,TGCGCCAGCAGCTTGAGGCTAGCGGGAGGCGGCGGCACAGATACGCAGTATTTT,CASSLRLAGGGGTDTQYF
NA,TRBJ1-3,TRBD1,TRBV7-2,TGTGCCAGCAGCTTAGAAAGCTTCAGGGACAGAGGGGAGAGAAACACCATATATTTT,CASSLESFRDRGERNTIYF
NA,TRBJ2-7,NA,TRBV27,TGTGCCAGCAGTTTGACAGGCTCCTACGAGCAGTACTTC,CASSLTGSYEQYF
NA,TRBJ2-3,TRBD2,TRBV11-3,TGTGCCAGCAGCTTGGGAACTAGCGGGAAGGATACGCAGTATTTT,CASSLGTSGKDTQYF
NA,TRBJ2-7,TRBD2,TRBV27,TGTGCCAGCAGTACTGGACTAGGCCGCTACGAGCAGTACTTC,CASSTGLGRYEQYF
NA,TRBJ2-4,NA,TRBV6-4,TGTGCCAGCAGATACCGACAGGGGAGGGTAGCCAAAAACATTCAGTACTTC,CASRYRQGRVAKNIQYF
NA,TRBJ1-2,TRBD1,TRBV29-1,TGCAGCGTTGCAGGAGGGGGCATTAACTATGGCTACACCTTC,CSVAGGGINYGYTF
NA,TRBJ2-7,TRBD1,TRBV6-1,TGTGCCAGCAGTGAATTTCCAGGGGGCTCCTACGAGCAGTACTTC,CASSEFPGGSYEQYF
NA,TRBJ2-3,TRBD2,TRBV10-3,TGTGCCATCAGTGAAGGTTACACTAGCGGGAGGATTTTCACAGATACGCAGTATTTT,CAISEGYTSGRIFTDTQYF
NA,TRBJ2-2,TRBD1,TRBV10-3,TGTGCCATAACCGGGACAGGGGGGCCCGGGGAGCTGTTTTTT,CAITGTGGPGELFF
NA,TRBJ2-5,NA,TRBV28,TGTGCCAGCAGTTTGTCAGGGTTACAAGAGACCCAGTACTTC,CASSLSGLQETQYF
NA,TRBJ2-5,NA,TRBV11-2,TGTGCCAGCCTGCGTGGAGGGGGCGCATTAGAGACCCAGTACTTC,CASLRGGGALETQYF
NA,TRBJ1-2,TRBD1,TRBV7-2,TGTGCCAGCAGCTTAGTGGCGACAGGGGACTATGGCTACACCTTC,CASSLVATGDYGYTF
NA,TRBJ1-2,NA,TRBV2,TGTGCCAGCCGAACAGGTGACAGGACCTATGGCTACACCTTC,CASRTGDRTYGYTF
NA,TRBJ2-1,NA,TRBV27,TGTGCCAGCAGTTTAATCGGGGGTTCCTACAATGAGCAGTTCTTC,CASSLIGGSYNEQFF
NA,TRBJ2-2,TRBD1,TRBV5-1,TGCGCCAGCAGGACAGGGCACACCGGGGAGCTGTTTTTT,CASRTGHTGELFF
NA,TRBJ2-5,NA,TRBV19,TGTGCCAGTAGTATTGGGCGGGGGCGGTTCCCAGAGACCCAGTACTTC,CASSIGRGRFPETQYF
NA,TRBJ2-5,TRBD2,TRBV28,TGTGCCAGCAGTCCCTACCTAGCGGGGCCTCAAGAGACCCAGTACTTC,CASSPYLAGPQETQYF
NA,TRBJ2-3,TRBD2,TRBV29-1,TGCAGCGTTGACATTTCCGGGACTAGCGGAGTTGTCGGCACAGATACGCAGTATTTT,CSVDISGTSGVVGTDTQYF
NA,TRBJ2-2,TRBD1,TRBV9,TGTGCCAGCAGCGAGGGGGCGGTAACAGCGAACACCGGGGAGCTGTTTTTT,CASSEGAVTANTGELFF
NA,TRBJ2-2,NA,TRBV4-2,TGTGCCAGCAGCCAACGGACAAACACCGGGGAGCTGTTTTTT,CASSQRTNTGELFF
NA,TRBJ2-7,TRBD2,TRBV6-6,TGTGCCAGCAGTCCTGTCGGGAGGGCTAGCGGGAGCCACGAGCAGTACTTC,CASSPVGRASGSHEQYF
NA,TRBJ2-3,TRBD2,TRBV27,TGTGCCAGCAGCACCCCCGGGACTAGCGGGAGAATAGGGGATACGCAGTATTTT,CASSTPGTSGRIGDTQYF
NA,TRBJ2-4,TRBD2,TRBV5-6,TGTGCCAGCAGCTTGTCCGGGGCTAGCGGGACAATTCAGTACTTC,CASSLSGASGTIQYF
NA,TRBJ2-5,NA,TRBV7-6,TGTGCCAGCAGCTTAGCCGGGAGCGGAGAGACCCAGTACTTC,CASSLAGSGETQYF
NA,TRBJ2-7,NA,TRBV19,TGTGCCAGTAGTACCCTCTGGCTCTACGAGCAGTACTTC,CASSTLWLYEQYF
NA,TRBJ2-7,NA,TRBV9,TGTGCCAGCAGCGGCGGTCCCTCCTCCGAGCAGTACTTC,CASSGGPSSEQYF
NA,TRBJ2-1,NA,TRBV24-1,TGTGCCACCAGTGATTTAGGGGAGGCTAGCAATGAGCAGTTCTTC,CATSDLGEASNEQFF
NA,TRBJ1-5,TRBD1,TRBV28,TGTGCCATCCCGGGACAGGGTAATCAGCCCCAGCATTTT,CAIPGQGNQPQHF
NA,TRBJ2-7,TRBD1,TRBV29-1,TGCAGCGTTAGGACAGGGGCCACCTACGAGCAGTACTTC,CSVRTGATYEQYF
NA,TRBJ2-7,NA,TRBV13,TGTGCCAGCAGCTTTGCCAGCGACGAGCAGTACTTC,CASSFASDEQYF
NA,TRBJ2-5,NA,TRBV20-1,TGCAGCGTGACTGAGACCCAGTACTTC,CSVTETQYF
NA,TRBJ2-3,TRBD2,TRBV10-2,TGCGCCAGCAGGATGAGCGGGAACTTGGCAGATACGCAGTATTTT,CASRMSGNLADTQYF
NA,TRBJ2-5,TRBD1,TRBV18,TGTGCCAGCTCACCACAAATCGGCGGGACAGGGGGTTTGGAGACCCAGTACTTC,CASSPQIGGTGGLETQYF
NA,TRBJ2-7,TRBD2,TRBV27,TGTGCCAGCAGTCCACGGGGACTAGCGGGAGTTGGCGAGCAGTACTTC,CASSPRGLAGVGEQYF
NA,TRBJ1-6,NA,TRBV6-5,TGTGCCAGCGTCAGGGGCAGGGATTCACCCCTCCACTTT,CASVRGRDSPLHF
NA,TRBJ2-7,NA,TRBV11-2,TGTGCCAGCAGCTCCACTAGCATACCGGCCTACGAGCAGTACTTC,CASSSTSIPAYEQYF
NA,TRBJ2-7,NA,TRBV19,TGTGCCAGTAGTACCGGGTATAGTCCCGAGCAGTACTTC,CASSTGYSPEQYF
NA,TRBJ2-2,TRBD1,TRBV7-2,TGTGCCAGCAGCGCGGACAGGGGCTACACCGGGGAGCTGTTTTTT,CASSADRGYTGELFF
many,TRBJ1-1,NA,TRBV19,TGTGCCAGTAGTACCCTCTCCGGGGGGAAGGATGAAGCTTTCTTT,CASSTLSGGKDEAFF
NA,TRBJ2-7,TRBD1,TRBV9,TGTGCCAGCAGCGTAGAAGGGGGCCCCTACGAGCAGTACTTC,CASSVEGGPYEQYF
NA,TRBJ1-2,NA,TRBV28,TGTGCCAGCAGTTTTCGGGGGAACTATGGCTACACCTTC,CASSFRGNYGYTF
NA,TRBJ1-2,NA,TRBV18,TGTGCCAGCTCACCTTCCCTCGCCAGGGGAGGGGGCTACACCTTC,CASSPSLARGGGYTF
NA,TRBJ2-1,NA,TRBV20-1,TGCAGTGCTACCGTGCCGGGTGAGCAGTTCTTC,CSATVPGEQFF
once,TRBJ2-3,TRBD2,TRBV9,TGTGCCAGCAGCGTAGATCAAGCGGGGAGCACAGATACGCAGTATTTT,CASSVDQAGSTDTQYF
NA,TRBJ2-7,TRBD1,TRBV28,TGTGCCAGCAGTCAATTAGGGGGCGGTTACGAGCAGTACTTC,CASSQLGGGYEQYF
NA,TRBJ2-2,TRBD1,TRBV3-1/TRBV3-2,TGTGCCAGCAGTAGGGGACAGCCCGAAACAGCCACCGGGGAGCTGTTTTTT,CASSRGQPETATGELFF
few,TRBJ1-2,NA,TRBV7-3,TGTGCCAGCAGCTTAGGTACAGGGAATAACTATGGCTACACCTTC,CASSLGTGNNYGYTF
NA,TRBJ2-3,TRBD2,TRBV20-1,TGCTCCTGGGAGGGGACAGATACGCAGTATTTT,CSWEGTDTQYF
NA,TRBJ2-1,NA,TRBV12-5,TGTGCTAGTGGTTTGGGCCGTCTATCGGCGGTTGGTGAGCAGTTCTTC,CASGLGRLSAVGEQFF
NA,TRBJ2-7,TRBD1,TRBV9,TGTGCCAGCAGCCCACAGGGGGCCTACGAGCAGTACTTC,CASSPQGAYEQYF
NA,TRBJ2-7,NA,TRBV21-1,TGTGCCAGCAGCCCCCAAGCTAGGGGAACCTACGAGCAGTACTTC,CASSPQARGTYEQYF
few,TRBJ2-2,TRBD2,TRBV4-1,TGCGCCAGCACCACTAGCGTCCTCGCGAACACCGGGGAGCTGTTTTTT,CASTTSVLANTGELFF
NA,TRBJ1-5,TRBD1,TRBV7-6,TGTGCCAGCAGCCCGGGACAGGGTAGCAATCAGCCCCAGCATTTT,CASSPGQGSNQPQHF
NA,TRBJ1-1,NA,TRBV27,TGTGCCAGCAGGTCGGACACTGAAGCTTTCTTT,CASRSDTEAFF
NA,TRBJ1-1,NA,TRBV5-4,TGTGCCAGCAGCCCACCAGGGAACACTGAAGCTTTCTTT,CASSPPGNTEAFF